These 3 T cell receptor beta chains were sequenced from one sample in a study of patients and donors after allogeneic stem cell transplantation. TCRdb re-called the RT-PCR reads with MiXCR, one entry per CDR3 protein. The sample consists of tens of thousands of distinct CDR3 sequences, about 48% of them appearing once. Sequencing was carried out using blood, either unsorted or a sorted T cell fraction (not recorded which). These receptors originate from a human donor who was either an allogeneic HSCT recipient or a stem cell or donor lymphocyte infusion donor (not recorded which). It is not recorded whose cells these are; they may come from a transplant donor.

The J gene is TRBJ1-5, the V gene TRBV20-1; weak D call: TRBD1 (5 bases). Germline V CDR1 and CDR2: DFQATT, SNEGSKA (reference sequence). The CDR3 contains 15 residues. Trimming stripped 5 bases from V and 1 base from J, with 15 bases between. The CDR3 loop reads CSAYPGGTSNQPQHF. In DNA form, the CDR3 reads TGCAGTGCTTACCCGGGGGGGACCAGCAATCAGCCCCAGCATTTT.

The chain is built from TRBV7-9 and TRBJ2-5; D possibly corresponds to TRBD2 (5 bases). The germline gives CDR1 SEHNR, CDR2 FQNEAQ (reference sequence). Trimming pared 5 bases from V and 0 bases from J, leaving 7 bases between. The CDR3 runs 13 residues. The DNA of the CDR3 is TGTGCCAGCAGCCCGCGGGACCAAGAGACCCAGTACTTC. It encodes CASSPRDQETQYF.

This clonotype came up once. This chain uses TRBV30 with TRBJ1-2; 10 bases are a match to TRBD1. V lost 0 bases, J lost 7 bases, and 11 bases stayed unmatched. CDR3 length: 16 amino acids. Germline lookup yields CDR1 GTSNPN and CDR2 SVGIG (reference sequence). CDR3 residues: CAWSVRTGGILGGYTF. In DNA, the CDR3 is TGTGCCTGGAGTGTACGGACAGGGGGGATCCTTGGTGGCTACACCTTC.